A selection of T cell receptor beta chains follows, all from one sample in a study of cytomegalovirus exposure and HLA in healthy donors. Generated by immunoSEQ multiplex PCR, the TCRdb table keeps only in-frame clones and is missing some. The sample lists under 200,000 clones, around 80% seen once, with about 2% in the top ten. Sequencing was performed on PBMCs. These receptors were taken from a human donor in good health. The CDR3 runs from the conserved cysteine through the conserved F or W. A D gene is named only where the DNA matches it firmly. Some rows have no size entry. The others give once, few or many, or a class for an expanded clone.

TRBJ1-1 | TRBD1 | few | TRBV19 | CASSSTGYTEAFF | TGTGCCAGTAGTTCGACAGGGTACACTGAAGCTTTCTTT
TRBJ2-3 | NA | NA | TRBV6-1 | CASSEAGRGPRDTQYF | TGTGCCAGCAGTGAAGCGGGGCGGGGCCCCAGGGATACGCAGTATTTT
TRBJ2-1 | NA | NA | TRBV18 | CASSPPYGEQFF | TGTGCCAGCTCACCACCTTACGGGGAGCAGTTCTTC
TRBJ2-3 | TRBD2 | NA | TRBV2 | CASSDELAGAPTDTQYF | TGTGCCAGCAGTGACGAACTAGCGGGGGCCCCCACAGATACGCAGTATTTT
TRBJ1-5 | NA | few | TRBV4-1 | CASSQESGSPQHF | TGCGCCAGCAGCCAAGAGTCCGGGTCGCCCCAGCATTTT
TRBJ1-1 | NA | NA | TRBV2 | CASSERGSEAFF | TGTGCCAGCAGTGAAAGGGGGTCAGAGGCTTTCTTT
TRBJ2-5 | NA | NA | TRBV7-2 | CASSYSGLPETQYF | TGTGCCAGCAGCTACTCGGGACTCCCGGAGACCCAGTACTTC
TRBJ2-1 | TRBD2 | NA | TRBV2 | CASSENSGGGNEQFF | TGTGCCAGCAGTGAGAATAGCGGGGGTGGAAATGAGCAGTTCTTC
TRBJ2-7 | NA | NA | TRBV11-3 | CASSSGQMSSYEQYF | TGTGCCAGCAGCTCTGGGCAGATGAGCTCCTACGAGCAGTACTTC
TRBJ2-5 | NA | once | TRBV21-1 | CASSKDPSGDDQETQYF | TGTGCCAGCAGCAAAGACCCTAGCGGGGATGATCAAGAGACCCAGTACTTC
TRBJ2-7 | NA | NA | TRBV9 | CASSVEGGTAAYEQYF | TGTGCCAGCAGCGTAGAGGGGGGGACCGCCGCCTACGAGCAGTACTTC
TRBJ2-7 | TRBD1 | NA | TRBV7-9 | CSSSLAVDRDVSYEQYF | TGTTCCAGCAGCTTAGCGGTGGACAGGGATGTTTCCTACGAGCAGTACTTC
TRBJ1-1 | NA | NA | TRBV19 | CASSPRVEYTEAFF | TGTGCCAGTAGCCCTCGGGTCGAATACACTGAAGCTTTCTTT
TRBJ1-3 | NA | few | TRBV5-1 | CASSLEPGSGNTIYF | TGCGCCAGCAGCTTGGAGCCAGGCTCTGGAAACACCATATATTTT
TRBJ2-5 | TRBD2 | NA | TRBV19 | CASSIYHGGAQETQYF | TGTGCCAGTAGTATTTATCACGGGGGGGCCCAAGAGACCCAGTACTTC
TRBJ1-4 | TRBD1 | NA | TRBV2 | CASGTGGINEKLFF | TGTGCCAGCGGAACAGGGGGGATTAATGAAAAACTGTTTTTT
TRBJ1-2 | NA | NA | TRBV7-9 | CASSFQGVGGYTF | TGTGCCAGCAGCTTCCAGGGCGTCGGGGGCTACACCTTC
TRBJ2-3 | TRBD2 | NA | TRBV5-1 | CASSPGGQPTDTQYF | TGCGCCAGCAGCCCGGGAGGGCAGCCCACAGATACGCAGTATTTT
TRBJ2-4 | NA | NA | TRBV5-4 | CASSQDLTVAKNIQYF | TGTGCCAGCAGCCAGGATTTGACGGTAGCCAAAAACATTCAGTACTTC
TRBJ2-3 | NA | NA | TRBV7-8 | CASSLRAVADTQYF | TGTGCCAGCAGCTTGCGGGCGGTGGCAGATACGCAGTATTTT
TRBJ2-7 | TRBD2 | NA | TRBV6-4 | CASSDPRKRGPTYEQYF | TGTGCCAGCAGTGACCCGAGGAAGCGGGGGCCAACCTACGAGCAGTACTTC
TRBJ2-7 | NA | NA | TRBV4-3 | CASSQGRRALPNSYEQYF | TGCGCCAGCAGCCAAGGTCGTAGAGCCCTCCCTAACTCCTACGAGCAGTACTTC
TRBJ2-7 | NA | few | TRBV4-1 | CASSPEGFAEQYF | TGCGCCAGCAGCCCGGAGGGGTTCGCCGAGCAGTACTTC
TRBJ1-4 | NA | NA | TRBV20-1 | CSAWGHEKLFF | TGCAGTGCTTGGGGGCACGAAAAACTGTTTTTT
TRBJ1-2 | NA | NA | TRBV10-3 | CAITPEYYGYTF | TGTGCCATCACTCCAGAATACTATGGCTACACCTTC
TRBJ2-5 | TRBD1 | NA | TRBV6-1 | CASSWTGGIETQYF | TGTGCCAGCAGTTGGACAGGGGGAATTGAGACCCAGTACTTC
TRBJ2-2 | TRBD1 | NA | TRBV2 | CASSFGQGAGELFF | TGTGCCAGCAGTTTTGGACAGGGGGCCGGGGAGCTGTTTTTT
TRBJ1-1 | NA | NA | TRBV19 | CASSSTLGTEAFF | TGTGCCAGTAGTAGCACCCTCGGTACTGAAGCTTTCTTT
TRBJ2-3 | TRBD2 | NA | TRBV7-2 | CASSFRHSGGASYTQYF | TGTGCCAGCAGCTTTCGTCATAGCGGGGGGGCCTCATATACGCAGTATTTT
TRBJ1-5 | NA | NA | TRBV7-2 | CASSWGGLNQPQHF | TGTGCCAGCAGCTGGGGGGGTTTAAATCAGCCCCAGCATTTT
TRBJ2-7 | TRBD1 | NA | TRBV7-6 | CASSLFGQGAPGEQYF | TGTGCCAGCAGCTTATTTGGACAGGGGGCGCCGGGCGAGCAGTACTTC
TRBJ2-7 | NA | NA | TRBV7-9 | CASSSRGENNNEQYF | TGTGCCAGCAGCTCCCGTGGAGAGAATAACAACGAGCAGTACTTC
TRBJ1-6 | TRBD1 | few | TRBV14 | CASSQTGAGGRSPLHF | TGTGCCAGCAGCCAAACTGGGGCAGGGGGAAGGTCACCCCTCCACTTT
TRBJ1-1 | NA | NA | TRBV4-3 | CASSQVQGITEAFF | TGCGCCAGCAGCCAAGTCCAGGGGATCACTGAAGCTTTCTTT
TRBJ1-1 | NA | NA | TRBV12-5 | CASGLVNGQYTEAFF | TGTGCTAGTGGTTTGGTTAATGGACAGTACACTGAAGCTTTCTTT
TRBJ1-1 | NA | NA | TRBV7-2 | CASREAPRGGNTEAFF | TGTGCCAGCAGGGAAGCGCCCAGGGGTGGGAACACTGAAGCTTTCTTT
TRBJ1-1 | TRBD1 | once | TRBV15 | CATSRPSGTGGVRTEAFF | TGTGCCACCAGCAGACCAAGCGGGACAGGGGGCGTTCGGACTGAAGCTTTCTTT
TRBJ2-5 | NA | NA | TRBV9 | CASSADTRGETQYF | TGTGCCAGCAGCGCGGACACAAGGGGAGAGACCCAGTACTTC
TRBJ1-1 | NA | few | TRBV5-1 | CASSVQNRDTEAFF | TGCGCCAGCAGCGTTCAAAACAGGGACACTGAAGCTTTCTTT
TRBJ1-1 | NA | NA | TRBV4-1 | CASSQGSGGLNTEAFF | TGCGCCAGCAGCCAAGGGTCCGGGGGATTGAACACTGAAGCTTTCTTT
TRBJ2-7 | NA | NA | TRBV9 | CASSPRDTSTVQQYF | TGTGCCAGCAGCCCCCGGGACACCAGTACGGTCCAGCAGTACTTC
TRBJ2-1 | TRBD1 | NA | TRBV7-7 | CASSATGNHEQFF | TGTGCCAGCAGCGCGACAGGGAACCATGAGCAGTTCTTC
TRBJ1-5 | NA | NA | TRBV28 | CASSYRDTPNQPQHF | TGTGCCAGCAGTTACCGGGACACACCAAATCAGCCCCAGCATTTT
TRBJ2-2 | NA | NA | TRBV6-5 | CASRTLQGGTGELFF | TGTGCCAGCAGGACATTACAGGGCGGCACCGGGGAGCTGTTTTTT
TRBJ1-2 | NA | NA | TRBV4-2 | CASSQEQVPAGGYTF | TGTGCCAGCAGCCAAGAACAGGTCCCCGCGGGAGGCTACACCTTC
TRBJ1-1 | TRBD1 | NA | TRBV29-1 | CSQDRPPSNTEAFF | TGCAGCCAGGACAGGCCACCTTCGAACACTGAAGCTTTCTTT
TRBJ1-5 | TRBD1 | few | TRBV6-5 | CASSGDSEFTTQHF | TGTGCCAGCAGTGGGGACAGTGAATTTACGACCCAGCATTTT
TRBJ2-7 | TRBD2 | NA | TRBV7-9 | CASSLSRDPGRSYEQYF | TGTGCCAGCAGCTTAAGCCGTGACCCCGGGAGGTCCTACGAGCAGTACTTC
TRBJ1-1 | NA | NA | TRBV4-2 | CASSQAGWVKNTEAFF | TGTGCCAGCAGCCAAGCAGGCTGGGTGAAGAACACTGAAGCTTTCTTT
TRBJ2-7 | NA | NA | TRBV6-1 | CASSETLALEQYF | TGTGCCAGCAGTGAGACCTTAGCTCTCGAGCAGTACTTC
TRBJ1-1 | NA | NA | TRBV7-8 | CASSLAMGGTEAFF | TGTGCCAGCAGCTTAGCGATGGGAGGAACTGAAGCTTTCTTT
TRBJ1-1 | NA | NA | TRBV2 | CASSVFGGTEAFF | TGTGCCAGCAGCGTCTTCGGGGGAACTGAAGCTTTCTTT
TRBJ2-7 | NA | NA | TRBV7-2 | CASQRGGHEQYF | TGTGCCAGCCAGAGGGGGGGCCACGAGCAGTACTTC
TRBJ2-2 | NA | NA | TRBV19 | CAIKEGNTGELFF | TGTGCCATCAAGGAGGGAAACACCGGGGAGCTGTTTTTT
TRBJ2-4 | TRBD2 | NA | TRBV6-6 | CASSYSIAGGKNIQYF | TGTGCCAGCAGTTACTCAATAGCGGGGGGAAAAAACATTCAGTACTTC
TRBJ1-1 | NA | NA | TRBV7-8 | CASSLAGGGTEAFF | TGTGCCAGCAGCTTAGCCGGGGGAGGCACTGAAGCTTTCTTT
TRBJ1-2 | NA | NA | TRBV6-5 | CASSREGHGYTF | TGTGCCAGCAGTAGGGAGGGGCATGGCTACACCTTC
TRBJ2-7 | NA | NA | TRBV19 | CASSPPGEFGRYEQYF | TGTGCCAGTAGTCCTCCAGGGGAGTTCGGTCGGTACGAGCAGTACTTC
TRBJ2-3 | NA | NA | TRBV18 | CASSPPADTQYF | TGTGCCAGCTCACCACCAGCGGATACGCAGTATTTT